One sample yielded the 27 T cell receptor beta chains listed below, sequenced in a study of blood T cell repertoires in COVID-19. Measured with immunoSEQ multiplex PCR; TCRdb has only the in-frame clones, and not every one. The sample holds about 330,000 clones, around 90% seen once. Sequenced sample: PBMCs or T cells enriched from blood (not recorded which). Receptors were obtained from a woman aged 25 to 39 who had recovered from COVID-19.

The CDR3 loop reads CASSAGGRTDTQYF. The DNA for the CDR3 is TGTGCCAGCAGCGCCGGGGGGCGCACAGATACGCAGTATTTT. The chain carries TRBV9 and TRBJ2-3; D might be TRBD2 (7 bases). V dropped 3 bases and J dropped 1 base, with 9 bases sitting between them. The CDR3 is 14 amino acids. The germline gives CDR1 SGDLS, CDR2 YYNGEE.

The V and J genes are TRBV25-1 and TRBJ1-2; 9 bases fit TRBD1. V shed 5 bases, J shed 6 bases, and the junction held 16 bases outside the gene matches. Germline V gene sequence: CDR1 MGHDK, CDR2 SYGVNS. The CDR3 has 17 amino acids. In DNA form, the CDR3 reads TGTGCCAGCAGTCCATCGGAGACAGGGGGAGGGAAAAATGGCTACACCTTC. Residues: CASSPSETGGGKNGYTF.

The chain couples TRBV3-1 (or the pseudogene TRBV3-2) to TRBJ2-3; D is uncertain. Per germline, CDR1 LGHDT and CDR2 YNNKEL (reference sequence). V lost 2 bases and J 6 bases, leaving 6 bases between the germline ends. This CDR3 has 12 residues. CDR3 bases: TGTGCCAGCAGCCAAATGCGGGATACGCAGTATTTT. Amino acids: CASSQMRDTQYF.

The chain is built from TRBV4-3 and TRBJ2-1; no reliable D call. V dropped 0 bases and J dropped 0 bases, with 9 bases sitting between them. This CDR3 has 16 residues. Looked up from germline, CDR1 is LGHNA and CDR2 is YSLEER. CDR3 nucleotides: TGCGCCAGCAGCCAAGAGTTAGCTCTCTCCTACAATGAGCAGTTCTTC. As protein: CASSQELALSYNEQFF.

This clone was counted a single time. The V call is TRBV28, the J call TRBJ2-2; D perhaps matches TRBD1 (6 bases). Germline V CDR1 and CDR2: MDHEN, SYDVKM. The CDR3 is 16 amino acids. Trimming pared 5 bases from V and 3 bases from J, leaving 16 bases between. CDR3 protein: CASSPLYRVHTGELFF. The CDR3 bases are TGTGCCAGCAGTCCCCTCTACAGGGTCCACACCGGGGAGCTGTTTTTT.

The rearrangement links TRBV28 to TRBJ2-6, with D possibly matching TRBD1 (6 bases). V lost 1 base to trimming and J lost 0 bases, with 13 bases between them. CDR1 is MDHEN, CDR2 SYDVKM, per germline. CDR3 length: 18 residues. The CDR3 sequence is CASSLLAGAYSGANVLTF. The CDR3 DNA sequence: TGTGCCAGCAGTTTATTGGCAGGGGCCTACTCTGGGGCCAACGTCCTGACTTTC.

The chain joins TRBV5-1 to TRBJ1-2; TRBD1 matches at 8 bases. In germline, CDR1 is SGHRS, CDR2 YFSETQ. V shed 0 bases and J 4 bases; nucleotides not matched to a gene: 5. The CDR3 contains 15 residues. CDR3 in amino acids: CASSLAGGAIYGYTF. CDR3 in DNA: TGCGCCAGCAGCTTGGCAGGGGGCGCCATCTATGGCTACACCTTC.

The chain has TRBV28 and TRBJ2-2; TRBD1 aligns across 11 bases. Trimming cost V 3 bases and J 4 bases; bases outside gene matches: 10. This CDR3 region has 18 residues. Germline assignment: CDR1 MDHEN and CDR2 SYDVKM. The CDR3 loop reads CASSFLRTGGAGTGELFF. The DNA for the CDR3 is TGTGCCAGCAGTTTCCTCCGGACAGGGGGCGCCGGCACCGGGGAGCTGTTTTTT.

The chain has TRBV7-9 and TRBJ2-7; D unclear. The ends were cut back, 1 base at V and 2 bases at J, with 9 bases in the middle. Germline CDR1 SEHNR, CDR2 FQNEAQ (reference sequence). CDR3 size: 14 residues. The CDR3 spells CASSLGRTAYEQYF. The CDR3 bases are TGTGCCAGCAGCTTAGGCAGAACAGCCTACGAGCAGTACTTC.

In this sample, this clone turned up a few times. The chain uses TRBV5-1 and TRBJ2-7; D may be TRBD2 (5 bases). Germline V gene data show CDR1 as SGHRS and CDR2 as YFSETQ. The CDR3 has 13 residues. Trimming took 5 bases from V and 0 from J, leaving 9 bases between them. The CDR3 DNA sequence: TGCGCCAGCAGACTGGAGGTCTCCTACGAGCAGTACTTC. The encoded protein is CASRLEVSYEQYF.

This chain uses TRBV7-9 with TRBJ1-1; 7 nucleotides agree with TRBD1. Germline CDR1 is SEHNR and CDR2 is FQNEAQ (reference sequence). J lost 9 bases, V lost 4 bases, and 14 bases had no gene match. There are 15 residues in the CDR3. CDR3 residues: CASSSGRQGGLKAFF. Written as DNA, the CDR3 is TGTGCCAGCAGCTCCGGGAGACAGGGAGGACTCAAAGCTTTCTTT.

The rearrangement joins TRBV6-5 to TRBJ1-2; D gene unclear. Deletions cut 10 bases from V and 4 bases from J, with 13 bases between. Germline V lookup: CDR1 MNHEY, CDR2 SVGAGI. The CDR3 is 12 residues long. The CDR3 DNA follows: TGTGCCACCCTATGGGGAGGCTATGGCTACACCTTC. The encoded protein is CATLWGGYGYTF.

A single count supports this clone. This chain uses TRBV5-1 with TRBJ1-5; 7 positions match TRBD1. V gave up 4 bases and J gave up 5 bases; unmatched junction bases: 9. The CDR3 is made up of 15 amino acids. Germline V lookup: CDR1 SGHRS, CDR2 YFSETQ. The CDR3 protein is CASSQFGTVDQPQHF. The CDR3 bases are TGCGCCAGCAGCCAATTTGGGACAGTCGATCAGCCCCAGCATTTT.

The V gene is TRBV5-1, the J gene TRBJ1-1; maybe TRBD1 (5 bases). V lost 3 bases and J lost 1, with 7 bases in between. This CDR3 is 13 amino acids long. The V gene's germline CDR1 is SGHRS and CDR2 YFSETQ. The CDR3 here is CASSSTGNTEAFF. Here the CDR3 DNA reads TGCGCCAGCAGCTCAACAGGGAACACTGAAGCTTTCTTT.

The CDR3 DNA reads as TGCGCCAGCAGCTTGCCCCCGGGAGATCCAGATACGCAGTATTTT. Its protein is CASSLPPGDPDTQYF. V is TRBV5-1 and J is TRBJ2-3; weak D call: TRBD2 (6 bases). Germline V gives CDR1 SGHRS, CDR2 YFSETQ. The CDR3 runs to 15 residues. Trimming left V 1 base short and J 4 bases short, with 13 bases between. Using reference TRBV5-1 and TRBJ2-3 for the parts outside the CDR3, the full variable domain is KAGVTQTPRYLIKTRGQQVTLSCSPISGHRSVSWYQQTPGQGLQFLFEYFSETQRNKGNFPGRFSGRQFSNSRSEMNVSTLELGDSALYLCASSLPPGDPDTQYFGPGTRLTVL.

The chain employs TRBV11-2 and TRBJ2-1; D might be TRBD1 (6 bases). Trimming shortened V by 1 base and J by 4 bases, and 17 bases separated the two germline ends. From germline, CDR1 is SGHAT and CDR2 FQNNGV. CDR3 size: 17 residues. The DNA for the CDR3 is TGTGCCAGCAGCTTAGTCGGCAGGGGTATGCGATACAATGAGCAGTTCTTC. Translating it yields CASSLVGRGMRYNEQFF.

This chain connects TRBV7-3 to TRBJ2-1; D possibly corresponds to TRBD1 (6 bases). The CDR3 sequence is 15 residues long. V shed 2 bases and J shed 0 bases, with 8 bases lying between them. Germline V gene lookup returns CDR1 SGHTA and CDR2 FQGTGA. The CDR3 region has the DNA TGTGCCAGCAGCTTACTAGGGGGCTCCTACAATGAGCAGTTCTTC. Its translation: CASSLLGGSYNEQFF.

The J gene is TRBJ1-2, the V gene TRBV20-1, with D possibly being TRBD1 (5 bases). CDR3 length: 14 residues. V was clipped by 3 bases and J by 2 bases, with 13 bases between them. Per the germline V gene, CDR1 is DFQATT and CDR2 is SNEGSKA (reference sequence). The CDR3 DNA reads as TGCAGTGCTAGTAGGCAGGGTGGAAACTATGGCTACACCTTC. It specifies CSASRQGGNYGYTF.

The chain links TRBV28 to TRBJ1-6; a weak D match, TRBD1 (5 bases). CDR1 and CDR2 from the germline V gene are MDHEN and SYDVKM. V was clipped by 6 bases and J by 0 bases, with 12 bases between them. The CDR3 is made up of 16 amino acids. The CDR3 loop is CASSDGGSSYNSPLHF. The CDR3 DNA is TGTGCCAGCAGCGACGGGGGGAGCTCCTATAATTCACCCCTCCACTTT.

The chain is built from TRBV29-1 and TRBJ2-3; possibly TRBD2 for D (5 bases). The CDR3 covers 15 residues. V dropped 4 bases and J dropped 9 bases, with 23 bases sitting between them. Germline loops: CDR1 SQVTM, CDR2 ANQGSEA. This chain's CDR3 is CSVVVTVHPGSTQYF. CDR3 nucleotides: TGCAGCGTTGTGGTCACCGTCCACCCGGGATCGACGCAGTATTTT.

The CDR3 sequence: CASSFGLASQETQYF. For the CDR3, the DNA is TGTGCCAGCAGCTTTGGCCTAGCGTCACAAGAGACCCAGTACTTC. The chain uses TRBV7-2 and TRBJ2-5; D may be TRBD2 (6 bases). Germline CDR1 and CDR2: SGHTA and FQGNSA. V shed 3 bases and J shed 2 bases, with 13 bases lying between them. The CDR3 has 15 amino acids. Based on the CDR3 plus reference TRBV7-2 and TRBJ2-5, the full variable domain is GAGVSQSPSNKVTEKGKDVELRCDPISGHTALYWYRQSLGQGLEFLIYFQGNSAPDKSGLPSDRFSAERTGGSVSTLTIQRTQQEDSAVYLCASSFGLASQETQYFGPGTRLLVL.

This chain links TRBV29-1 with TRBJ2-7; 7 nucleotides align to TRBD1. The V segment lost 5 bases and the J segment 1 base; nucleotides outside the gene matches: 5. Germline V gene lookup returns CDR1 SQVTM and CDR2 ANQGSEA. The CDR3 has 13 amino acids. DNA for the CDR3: TGCAGCGTTACAGGGGTAGGGTCCTACGAGCAGTACTTC. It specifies CSVTGVGSYEQYF.

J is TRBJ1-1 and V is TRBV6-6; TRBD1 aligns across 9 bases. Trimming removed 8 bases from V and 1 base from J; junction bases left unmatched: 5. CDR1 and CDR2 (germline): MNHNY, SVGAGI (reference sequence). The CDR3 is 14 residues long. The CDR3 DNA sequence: TGTGCCAGCCGATTGACAGGGGGGAACACTGAAGCTTTCTTT. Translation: CASRLTGGNTEAFF.

The CDR3: CASSPRGQGVDYEQYF. CDR3 bases: TGTGCCAGCTCACCTCGTGGACAGGGGGTTGACTACGAGCAGTACTTC. This sequence joins TRBV18 and TRBJ2-7; 10 bases are shared with TRBD1. Germline V CDR1 and CDR2: KGHSH, LQKENI. The CDR3 loop spans 16 amino acids. V dropped 3 bases and J dropped 3; count of bases not matched to a gene: 8.

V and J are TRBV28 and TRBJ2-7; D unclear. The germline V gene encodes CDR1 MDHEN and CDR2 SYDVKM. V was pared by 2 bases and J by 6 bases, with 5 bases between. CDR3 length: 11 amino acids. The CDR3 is CASSLRSEQYF. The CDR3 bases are TGTGCCAGCAGTTTAAGGAGCGAGCAGTACTTC. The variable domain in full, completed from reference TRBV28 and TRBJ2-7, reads DVKVTQSSRYLVKRTGEKVFLECVQDMDHENMFWYRQDPGLGLRLIYFSYDVKMKEKGDIPEGYSVSREKKERFSLILESASTNQTSMYLCASSLRSEQYFGPGTRLTVT.

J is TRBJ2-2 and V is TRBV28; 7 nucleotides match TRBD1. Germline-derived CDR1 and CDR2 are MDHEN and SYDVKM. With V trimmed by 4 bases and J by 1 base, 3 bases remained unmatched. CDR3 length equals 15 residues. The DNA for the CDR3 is TGTGCCAGCAGTTGGGGGACAGTGAACACCGGGGAGCTGTTTTTT. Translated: CASSWGTVNTGELFF.

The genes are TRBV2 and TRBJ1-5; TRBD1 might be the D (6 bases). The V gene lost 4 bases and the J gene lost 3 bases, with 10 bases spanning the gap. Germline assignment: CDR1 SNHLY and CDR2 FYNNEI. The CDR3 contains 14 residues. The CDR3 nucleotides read TGTGCCAGCAGTGTCCGGGACATCAATCAGCCCCAGCATTTT. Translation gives CASSVRDINQPQHF.